This T cell receptor (beta chain) was sequenced for a study of OX40 agonist ivuxolimab in advanced cancers. Produced via immunoSEQ multiplex PCR; TCRdb's table is partial and in-frame only. This sample has about 70,000 clones, with around 90% found just once. The CDR3 is made up of 13 amino acids. Between the trimmed V and J ends, which lost 11 bases and 4 bases, there was a span of 15 bases. Germline CDR1 and CDR2: LNHDA and SQIVND (reference sequence). The chain recombines TRBV19 with TRBJ1-5; D call uncertain. The material was CD4+ or CD8+ T cells sorted from blood, obtained in a trial of the OX40 agonist ivuxolimab. This TCR was sampled from an adult with an advanced solid tumor such as melanoma, head and neck, liver or kidney cancer. The CDR3 spells CAGTDRENQPQHF. In nucleotides, the CDR3 is TGTGCCGGTACGGACCGAGAGAATCAGCCCCAGCATTTT.